The 15 T cell receptor beta chains below were found in one sample sequenced in a study of blood T cells in healthy people across ages. A second PCR, run for roughly 7 to 12 cycles, used a sample-barcoded 5' primer plus a J-beta primer mix. Via MiXCR, TCRdb re-called the 5' RACE reads, giving one row per CDR3 protein. The repertoire holds 590,000 or so distinct CDR3 sequences, with approximately 30% as singletons. The sample was blood. Receptors were obtained from a woman older than 75 in good health.

This clonotype was detected only a few times. This chain joins TRBV12-3 or TRBV12-4 and TRBJ1-3; TRBD1 might be the D (5 bases). Trimming removed 3 bases at V and 5 bases at J, with 8 bases between. The CDR3 has 13 residues. CDR3 protein: CASSFGGRNTIYF. The CDR3 coding sequence is TGTGCCAGCAGTTTTGGGGGAAGAAACACCATATATTTT.

This clonotype has at least ten counts. The rearrangement links TRBV6-6 to TRBJ2-4, with a possible D match to TRBD2 (6 bases). The germline V and J ends were trimmed by 3 bases and 6 bases, with 12 bases remaining between them. CDR1 and CDR2 (germline): MNHNY, SVGAGI (reference sequence). This CDR3 region has 14 residues. This CDR3 is CASSYGQGGNIQYF. In DNA, the CDR3 is TGTGCCAGCAGTTATGGGCAGGGAGGAAACATTCAGTACTTC.

The gene calls are TRBV27 and TRBJ1-6, with D possibly TRBD1 on 5 matching bases. CDR1 is MNHEY, CDR2 SMNVEV, per germline (reference sequence). Between the trimmed V and J ends, which lost 5 bases and 7 bases, there was a span of 15 bases. This CDR3 has 15 residues. The CDR3: CASSPFQGQNSPLHF. CDR3 nucleotide sequence: TGTGCCAGCAGTCCCTTTCAGGGTCAAAATTCACCCCTCCACTTT.

This clonotype was counted between two and nine times. The chain is built from TRBV20-1 and TRBJ1-6, with D unresolved. The CDR3 totals 13 residues. Trimming took 3 bases from V and 7 from J, leaving 10 bases between them. CDR1 DFQATT and CDR2 SNEGSKA come from the germline V gene (reference sequence). The CDR3 region has the DNA TGCAGTGCTAGCTTTGCGGCCAATTCACCCCTCCACTTT. Residues: CSASFAANSPLHF.

The rearrangement uses TRBV28 and TRBJ2-1; 14 nucleotides line up with TRBD2. CDR1 MDHEN and CDR2 SYDVKM come from the germline V gene. J was trimmed by 1 base and V by 5 bases; bases with no gene match: 13. This CDR3 is 20 amino acids long. CDR3 loop: CASSPAGTSGGPWSYNEQFF. For the CDR3, the DNA is TGTGCCAGCAGTCCGGCCGGGACTAGCGGGGGCCCCTGGTCCTACAATGAGCAGTTCTTC.

This clonotype was recorded at least ten times. The rearrangement uses TRBV2 and TRBJ2-3, with D possibly being TRBD2 (5 bases). The CDR3 consists of 14 residues. Germline loops: CDR1 SNHLY, CDR2 FYNNEI. V lost 0 bases and J lost 6, with 10 bases in between. Here the CDR3 reads CASSEARRSDTQYF. The DNA for the CDR3 is TGTGCCAGCAGTGAAGCAAGGAGGTCTGATACGCAGTATTTT.

This clonotype was counted a few times. The genes are TRBV20-1 and TRBJ1-4; D not resolved. Germline CDR1 and CDR2: DFQATT and SNEGSKA (reference sequence). The CDR3 consists of 13 residues. Trimming left V 3 bases short and J 8 bases short, with 13 bases between. Written as DNA, the CDR3 is TGCAGTGCTAGTTTCCGACGTTGGGAAAAACTGTTTTTT. Amino acid sequence: CSASFRRWEKLFF.

The table lists this clonotype with many counts. The chain combines TRBV5-1 with TRBJ2-1; D perhaps matches TRBD2 (7 bases). The CDR3 contains 17 residues. Germline CDR1 is SGHRS and CDR2 is YFSETQ. Trimming cost V 4 bases and J 5 bases, with 22 bases left between them. The CDR3 loop reads CASSVGSAGALNNEQFF. The CDR3 nucleotides read TGCGCCAGCAGCGTGGGGTCGGCGGGGGCCTTAAACAATGAGCAGTTCTTC.

In this sample, this clonotype turned up many times. The V call is TRBV6-1, the J call TRBJ2-7; D possibly corresponds to TRBD1 (5 bases). Per germline, CDR1 MNHNS and CDR2 SASEGT. V gave up 1 base and J gave up 4 bases, with 11 bases separating them. The CDR3 is 14 amino acids. The CDR3 loop reads CASSEGQGRYEQYF. CDR3 in DNA: TGTGCCAGCAGTGAAGGGCAGGGAAGGTACGAGCAGTACTTC.

V usage is TRBV30 and J usage is TRBJ1-5, with 10 bases that match TRBD1. The CDR3 has 15 residues. V trimming: 0 bases; J trimming: 6 bases; junction bases outside the gene matches: 5. Germline lookup yields CDR1 GTSNPN and CDR2 SVGIG (reference sequence). The CDR3 DNA sequence: TGTGCCTGGAGTGTAGGGACAGGGGCAGCTCAGCCCCAGCATTTT. Translated, it gives CAWSVGTGAAQPQHF. Full variable domain (rest looked up from reference TRBV30 and TRBJ1-5): SQTIHQWPATLVQPVGSPLSLECTVEGTSNPNLYWYRQAAGRGLQLLFYSVGIGQISSEVPQNLSASRPQDRQFILSSKKLLLSDSGFYLCAWSVGTGAAQPQHFGDGTRLSIL.

This clonotype was found a few times. The chain carries TRBV6-2 or TRBV6-3 and TRBJ1-6; TRBD1 is a possible D gene (5 bases). Germline V gene sequence: CDR1 MNHEY, CDR2 SVGEGT. This CDR3 is built from 15 residues. The V gene lost 4 bases and the J gene lost 9 bases, with 16 bases spanning the gap. The CDR3 DNA reads as TGTGCCAGCAGTTCGATCGACAGCTTCGGTTCACCCCTCCACTTT. It codes for CASSSIDSFGSPLHF.

As to this clonotype: A much larger clone lies a single base off, so this may be a read error. The chain links TRBV7-6 to TRBJ2-4; D possibly corresponds to TRBD2 (6 bases). The end of the DNA is better explained by TRBJ2-5, so the J call may be wrong. CDR1 and CDR2 (germline): SGHVS, FNYEAQ. The length of the CDR3 is 14 residues. The CDR3 nucleotides read TGTGTCAGCAGCTCGGGGGACCCCCAAGAGACCCAGTACTTC. It is translated as CVSSSGDPQETQYF.

The genes are TRBV20-1 and TRBJ2-7; 7 bases align to TRBD2. CDR1 and CDR2 from the germline V gene are DFQATT and SNEGSKA (reference sequence). The length of the CDR3 is 14 residues. J lost 3 bases, V lost 5 bases, and 10 bases had no gene match. The CDR3 DNA reads TGCAGTGCTCTACGGGACCCGGGAGGCTACGAGCAGTACTTC. Its translation: CSALRDPGGYEQYF.

This clonotype was recorded many times. The chain links TRBV3-1 to TRBJ2-7; 7 nucleotides align to TRBD2. In germline, CDR1 is LGHDT, CDR2 YNNKEL (reference sequence). J was trimmed by 4 bases and V by 1 base; bases with no gene match: 7. The CDR3 covers 15 residues. CDR3 region: CASSQVPSGKYEQYF. DNA of the CDR3: TGTGCCAGCAGCCAAGTCCCTAGCGGCAAGTACGAGCAGTACTTC.

Many counts were recorded for this clonotype. The V and J genes are TRBV11-2 and TRBJ2-1, with D unclear. The CDR3 runs 17 residues. Germline values: CDR1 SGHAT, CDR2 FQNNGV. Trimming took 4 bases from V and 0 from J, leaving 16 bases between them. The CDR3 region is CASSSPPMGNSYNEQFF. CDR3 DNA: TGTGCCAGCAGCTCCCCTCCCATGGGGAACTCCTACAATGAGCAGTTCTTC.